This T cell receptor beta chain was found in a study of blood T cell repertoires in COVID-19. Overall study context: The United States, Italy and Spain supplied acute and convalescent COVID-19 samples. T cells, B-cell-depleted T cells, or PBMCs supplied cDNA or gDNA.

Trimming took 1 base from V and 6 from J; bases not matched to a gene: 9. The CDR3 totals 16 residues. The germline gives CDR1 LNHDA, CDR2 SQIVND (reference sequence). Original data processing: Estimation of nucleated cell counts was performed using reference gene primer amplification. The method was immunoSEQ multiplex PCR; TCRdb's version includes in-frame clones alone and lacks a portion of them. V and J calls and clone size come straight from that table; D and trimming were deduced from the DNA. The sample contains 70,000 or so clones, about 88% of which appear only once. The TCR comes from a human donor in a cohort sampled during active COVID-19. Material for sequencing was peripheral blood. V gene TRBV19 combines with J gene TRBJ2-1; the match to TRBD2 covers 7 bases. The CDR3 nucleotides are TGTGCCAGTAGTATAGTGCGCGGGAGTCCCCCCAATGAGCAGTTCTTC. Its translation: CASSIVRGSPPNEQFF.